This TCR beta chain appears in the sequencing data of a study of blood T cell repertoires in COVID-19. TCRdb keeps only in-frame clones here, not all; method: immunoSEQ multiplex PCR. The sample lists around 200,000 clones; approximately 81% were seen once. The germline gives CDR1 SGHTA, CDR2 FQGNSA. Trimming removed 5 bases from V and 7 bases from J; junction bases left unmatched: 9. The length of the CDR3 is 14 residues. Material: peripheral blood. The chain employs TRBV7-2 and TRBJ1-2, with 8 bases identical to TRBD1. This clonotype was obtained from a woman aged 80 or over with acute or convalescent COVID-19. CDR3 nucleotide sequence: TGTGCCAGCAGCCGGGTGGCAGGGGGCTTTGGCTACACCTTC. Translation gives CASSRVAGGFGYTF.